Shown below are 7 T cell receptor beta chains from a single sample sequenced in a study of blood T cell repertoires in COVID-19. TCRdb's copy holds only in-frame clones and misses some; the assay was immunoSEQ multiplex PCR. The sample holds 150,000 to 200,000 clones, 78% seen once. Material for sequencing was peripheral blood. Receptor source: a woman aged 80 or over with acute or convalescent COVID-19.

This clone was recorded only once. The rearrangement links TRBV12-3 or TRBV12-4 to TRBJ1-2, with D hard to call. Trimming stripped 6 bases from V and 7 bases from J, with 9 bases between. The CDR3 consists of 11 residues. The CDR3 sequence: CASSRLSGYTF. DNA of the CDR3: TGTGCCAGCAGCCGCCTGAGTGGCTACACCTTC.

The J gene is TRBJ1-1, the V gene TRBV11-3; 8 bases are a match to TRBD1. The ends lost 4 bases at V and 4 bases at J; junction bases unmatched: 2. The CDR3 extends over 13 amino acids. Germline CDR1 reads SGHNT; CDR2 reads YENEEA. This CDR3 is CASSSTGVTEAFF. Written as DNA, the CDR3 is TGTGCCAGCAGCTCGACAGGGGTCACTGAAGCTTTCTTT.

The CDR3 DNA is TGTGCCAGCAGCGTCGGACAGGGTTACGAGCAGTACTTC. This codes for CASSVGQGYEQYF. The V gene is TRBV11-2, the J gene TRBJ2-7; 8 nucleotides match TRBD1. The ends lost 5 bases at V and 4 bases at J; junction bases unmatched: 4. The CDR3 is 13 amino acids. Germline CDR1 and CDR2: SGHAT and FQNNGV.

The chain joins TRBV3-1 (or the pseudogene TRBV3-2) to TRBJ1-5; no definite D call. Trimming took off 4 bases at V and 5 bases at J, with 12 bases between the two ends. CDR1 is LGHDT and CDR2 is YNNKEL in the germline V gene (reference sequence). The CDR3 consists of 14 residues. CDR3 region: CASSPYYRDQPQHF. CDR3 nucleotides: TGTGCCAGCAGCCCATACTATCGGGATCAGCCCCAGCATTTT.

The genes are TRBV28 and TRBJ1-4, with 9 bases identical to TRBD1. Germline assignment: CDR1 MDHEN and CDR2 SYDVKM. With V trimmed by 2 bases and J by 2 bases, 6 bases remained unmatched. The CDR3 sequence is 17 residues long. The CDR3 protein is CASSLGGQGFTNEKLFF. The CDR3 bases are TGTGCCAGCAGTTTAGGCGGACAGGGGTTTACTAATGAAAAACTGTTTTTT.

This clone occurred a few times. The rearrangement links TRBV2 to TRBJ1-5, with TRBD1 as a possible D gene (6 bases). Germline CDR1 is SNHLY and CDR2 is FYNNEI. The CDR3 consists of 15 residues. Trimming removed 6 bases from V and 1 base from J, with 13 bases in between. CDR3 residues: CASSKDSGSNQPQHF. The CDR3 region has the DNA TGTGCCAGCAGCAAGGACAGCGGAAGCAATCAGCCCCAGCATTTT. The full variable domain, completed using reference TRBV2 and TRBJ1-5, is EPEVTQTPSHQVTQMGQEVILRCVPISNHLYFYWYRQILGQKVEFLVSFYNNEISEKSEIFDDQFSVERPDGSNFTLKIRSTKLEDSAMYFCASSKDSGSNQPQHFGDGTRLSIL.

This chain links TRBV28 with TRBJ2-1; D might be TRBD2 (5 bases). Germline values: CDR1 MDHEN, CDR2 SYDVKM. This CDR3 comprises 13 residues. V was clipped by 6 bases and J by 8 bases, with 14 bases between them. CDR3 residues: CASSETPGYEQFF. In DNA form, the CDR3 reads TGTGCCAGCAGCGAAACCCCGGGGTATGAGCAGTTCTTC.